What follows are 2 T cell receptor beta chains derived from one specimen sequenced in a study of OX40 agonist ivuxolimab in advanced cancers. The repertoire was sequenced with immunoSEQ multiplex PCR; TCRdb's copy has only in-frame clones and lacks some. The top ten hold approximately 1.5% of the sample, which has under 95,000 clones, about 83% seen once. Material: CD4+ or CD8+ T cells sorted from blood, obtained in a trial of the OX40 agonist ivuxolimab. The source is an adult with an advanced solid tumor such as melanoma, head and neck, liver or kidney cancer.

This clone has ten or more counts. The V and J genes are TRBV19 and TRBJ1-4, with TRBD1 matching 10 bases. Germline CDR1 is LNHDA and CDR2 is SQIVND (reference sequence). The CDR3 loop spans 16 amino acids. The ends lost 4 bases at V and 0 bases at J; junction bases unmatched: 2. The CDR3 nucleotides read TGTGCCAGTAGTACAGGGACAGGGGCAACTAATGAAAAACTGTTTTTT. Residues: CASSTGTGATNEKLFF. The variable domain in full, with the rest retrieved from reference TRBV19 and TRBJ1-4, is DGGITQSPKYLFRKEGQNVTLSCEQNLNHDAMYWYRQDPGQGLRLIYYSQIVNDFQKGDIAEGYSVSREKKESFPLTVTSAQKNPTAFYLCASSTGTGATNEKLFFGSGTQLSVL.

The chain couples TRBV11-2 to TRBJ2-3; the match to TRBD2 covers 7 bases. Looked up from germline, CDR1 is SGHAT and CDR2 is FQNNGV. The CDR3 sequence is 14 residues long. Trimming removed 2 bases from V and 9 bases from J; junction bases left unmatched: 8. This CDR3 is CASSLRAGVVTQYF. CDR3 in DNA: TGTGCCAGCAGCTTAAGGGCGGGAGTGGTGACGCAGTATTTT.